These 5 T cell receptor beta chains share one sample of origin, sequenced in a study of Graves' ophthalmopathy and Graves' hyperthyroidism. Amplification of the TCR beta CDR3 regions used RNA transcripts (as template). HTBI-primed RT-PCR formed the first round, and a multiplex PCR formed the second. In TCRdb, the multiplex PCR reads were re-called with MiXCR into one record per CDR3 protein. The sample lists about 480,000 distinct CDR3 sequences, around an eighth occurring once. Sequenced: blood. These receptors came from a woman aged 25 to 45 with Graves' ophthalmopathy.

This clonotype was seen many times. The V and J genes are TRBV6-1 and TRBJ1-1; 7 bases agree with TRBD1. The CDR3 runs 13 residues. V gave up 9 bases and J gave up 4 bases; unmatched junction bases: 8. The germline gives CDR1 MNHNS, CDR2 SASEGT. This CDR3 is CASETGMATEAFF. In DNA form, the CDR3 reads TGTGCCAGTGAGACAGGGATGGCCACTGAAGCTTTCTTT.

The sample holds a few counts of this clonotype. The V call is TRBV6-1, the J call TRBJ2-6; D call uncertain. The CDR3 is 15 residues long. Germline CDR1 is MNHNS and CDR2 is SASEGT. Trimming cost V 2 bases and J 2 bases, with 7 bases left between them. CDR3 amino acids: CASSEFPAGANVLTF. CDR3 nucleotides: TGTGCCAGCAGTGAATTTCCAGCTGGGGCCAACGTCCTGACTTTC.

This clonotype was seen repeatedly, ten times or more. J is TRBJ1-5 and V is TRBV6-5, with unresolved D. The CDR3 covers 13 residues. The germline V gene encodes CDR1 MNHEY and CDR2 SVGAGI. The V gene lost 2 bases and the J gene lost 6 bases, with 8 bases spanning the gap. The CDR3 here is CASSYGGSQPQHF. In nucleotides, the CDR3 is TGTGCCAGCAGTTACGGCGGCAGTCAGCCCCAGCATTTT.

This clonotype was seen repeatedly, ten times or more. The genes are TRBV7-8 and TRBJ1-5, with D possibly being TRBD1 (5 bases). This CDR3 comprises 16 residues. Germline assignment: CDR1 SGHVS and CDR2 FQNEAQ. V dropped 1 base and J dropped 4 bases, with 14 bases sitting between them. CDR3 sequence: CASSLDSVGGNQPQHF. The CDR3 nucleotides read TGTGCCAGCAGCTTAGATTCGGTCGGGGGGAATCAGCCCCAGCATTTT.

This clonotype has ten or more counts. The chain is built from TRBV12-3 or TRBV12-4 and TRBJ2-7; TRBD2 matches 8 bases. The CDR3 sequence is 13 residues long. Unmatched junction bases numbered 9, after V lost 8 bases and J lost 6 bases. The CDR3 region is CASLSQRGREQYF. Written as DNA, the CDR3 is TGTGCCAGCCTATCCCAGCGGGGGCGCGAGCAGTACTTC.